This TCR beta chain was captured by sequencing in a study of shared clonotypes between healthy human individuals. This clone was found once. Here immunoSEQ multiplex PCR was the method, and the copy in TCRdb shows in-frame clones only, minus some. The profile shows 700,000 to 950,000 clones, approximately 97% of them singletons. Looked up from germline, CDR1 is MDHEN and CDR2 is SYDVKM. The CDR3 runs to 15 residues. V gave up 7 bases and J gave up 3 bases, with 17 bases separating them. Naive CD8 cells comprised CD45RO-negative, CCR7-positively selected cells, excluding terminally differentiated effector memory CD45RA+ cells.

Sequences were obtained from naive CD8+ T cells sorted from blood. The receptor was derived from a man aged 25-45 years in good health. V gene TRBV28 combines with J gene TRBJ2-3; no firm D call. The CDR3 spells CASNLDTARTDTQYF. The DNA of the CDR3 is TGTGCCAGCAACTTAGACACGGCGAGGACAGATACGCAGTATTTT.